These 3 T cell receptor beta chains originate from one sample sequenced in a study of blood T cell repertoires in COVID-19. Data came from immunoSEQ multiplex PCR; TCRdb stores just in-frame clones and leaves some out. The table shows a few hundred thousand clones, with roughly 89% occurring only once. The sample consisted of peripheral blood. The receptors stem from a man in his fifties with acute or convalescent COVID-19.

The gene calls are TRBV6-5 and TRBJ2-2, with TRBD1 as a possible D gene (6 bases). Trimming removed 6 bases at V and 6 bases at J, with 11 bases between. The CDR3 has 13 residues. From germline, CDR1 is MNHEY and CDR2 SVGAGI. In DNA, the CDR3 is TGTGCCAGCAGGGGGGCAGGGGCCGGGGAGCTGTTTTTT. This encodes CASRGAGAGELFF.

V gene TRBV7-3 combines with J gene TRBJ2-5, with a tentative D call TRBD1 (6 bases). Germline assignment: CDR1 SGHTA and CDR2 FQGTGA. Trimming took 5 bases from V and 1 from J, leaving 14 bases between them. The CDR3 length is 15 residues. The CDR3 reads CASSPRRTAQETQYF. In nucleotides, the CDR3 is TGTGCCAGCAGCCCCCGAAGGACAGCCCAAGAGACCCAGTACTTC.

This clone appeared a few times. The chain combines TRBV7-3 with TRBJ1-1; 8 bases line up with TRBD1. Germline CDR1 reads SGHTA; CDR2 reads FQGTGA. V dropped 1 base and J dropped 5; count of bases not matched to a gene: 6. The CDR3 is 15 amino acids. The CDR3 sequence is CASSLMGRGQTEAFF. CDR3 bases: TGTGCCAGCAGCTTAATGGGCAGGGGGCAAACTGAAGCTTTCTTT.